The rows below give T cell receptor beta chains drawn from one sample of a study of blood T cell repertoires in COVID-19. Method: immunoSEQ multiplex PCR; TCRdb's copy keeps in-frame clones and lacks some. In the table there are about 220,000 clones, 80% of which are singletons. The sequenced sample was peripheral blood. Source of these receptors: a human donor in a cohort sampled during active COVID-19. Each CDR3 is given without its conserved first and last residue. A D gene is named only where the DNA matches it firmly.

cdr3_aa	j_call	v_call	d_call
ASSSSDRVGEQY	TRBJ2-7	TRBV6-5	TRBD1
ASSLQGNTEAF	TRBJ1-1	TRBV7-3	.
ASSSPWQTSGGDRDTQY	TRBJ2-3	TRBV11-2	TRBD2
ASSYGLGGSGNQPQH	TRBJ1-5	TRBV6-2/TRBV6-3	TRBD1
ASSIRDRELHEQY	TRBJ2-7	TRBV19	TRBD1
ASSQDQGYNQPQH	TRBJ1-5	TRBV4-2	.
ASSKGNSNYGYT	TRBJ1-2	TRBV21-1	.
ASSIMDSTEAF	TRBJ1-1	TRBV19	.
ASSLDRGDSPLH	TRBJ1-6	TRBV5-1	TRBD1
ASSANTPGGAYNEQF	TRBJ2-1	TRBV6-1	TRBD2
ASRFPGTSGSNEQF	TRBJ2-1	TRBV28	TRBD2